In its sample, the clone carrying this T cell receptor (beta chain) was seen once. Its antigen remains unidentified. These data belong to a study of T cell responses to AZD1222 COVID-19 vaccine. Data came from immunoSEQ multiplex PCR; TCRdb stores just in-frame clones and leaves some out. The sample consists of around 200,000 clones, approximately 90% of them appearing once. The CDR3 length is 13 residues. Trimming stripped 3 bases from V and 2 bases from J, with 8 bases between. Germline values: CDR1 SGHNT, CDR2 YYREEE (reference sequence). Findings and limits, study-wide: Baseline seropositivity characterized only a handful of AZD1222 recipients. Distributed over spike, vaccine-associated CD4 TCRs predominated at 160-218 and 743-854. White British people made up most donors, females outnumbered males, and clonal diversity was possibly underestimated.

This chain uses TRBV5-4 with TRBJ2-5; D gene unclear. The source of this sequence is an adult in good health. Source: peripheral blood, taken on day 0 of AZD1222 vaccination. CDR3 sequence (DNA): TGTGCCAGCAGCTCCGCGTCGCAAGAGACCCAGTACTTC. Encoded protein: CASSSASQETQYF. Complete variable domain (other parts from reference TRBV5-4 and TRBJ2-5): ETGVTQSPTHLIKTRGQQVTLRCSSQSGHNTVSWYQQALGQGPQFIFQYYREEENGRGNFPPRFSGLQFPNYSSELNVNALELDDSALYLCASSSASQETQYFGPGTRLLVL.